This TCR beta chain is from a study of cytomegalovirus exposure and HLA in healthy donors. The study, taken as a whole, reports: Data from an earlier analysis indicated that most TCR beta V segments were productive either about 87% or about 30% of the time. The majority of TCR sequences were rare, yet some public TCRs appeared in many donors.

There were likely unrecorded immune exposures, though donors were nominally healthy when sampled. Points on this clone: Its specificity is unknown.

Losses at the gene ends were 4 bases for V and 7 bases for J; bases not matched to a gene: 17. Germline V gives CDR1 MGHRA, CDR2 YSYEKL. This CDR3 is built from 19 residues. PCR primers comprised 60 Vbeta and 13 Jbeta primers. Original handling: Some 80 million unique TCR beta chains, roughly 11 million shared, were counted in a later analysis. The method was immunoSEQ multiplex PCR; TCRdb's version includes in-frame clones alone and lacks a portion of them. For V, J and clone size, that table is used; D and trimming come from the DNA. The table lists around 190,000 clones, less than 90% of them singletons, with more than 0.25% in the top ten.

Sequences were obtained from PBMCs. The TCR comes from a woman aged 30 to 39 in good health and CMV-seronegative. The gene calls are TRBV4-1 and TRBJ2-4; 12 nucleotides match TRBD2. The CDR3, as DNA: TGCGCCAGCAGCCGACTAGCGGGGGCTACAGGAGGGGAGCAGAACATTCAGTACTTC. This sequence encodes CASSRLAGATGGEQNIQYF.